Listed below are T cell receptor beta chains from one sample, sequenced in a study of shared clonotypes between healthy human individuals. TCRdb keeps only in-frame clones here, not all; method: immunoSEQ multiplex PCR. The sample has roughly 2,300,000 clones, 80% to 95% seen once; the top ten hold around 0.4%. Material: naive CD4+ T cells from PBMCs. The receptors derive from a man between 18 and 35 years old in good health. Some clones in this sample may be carry-over from other donors' samples. Both conserved end residues are part of each CDR3. D genes are given only for firm matches. Some rows have no size entry. The others give once, few or many, or a class for an expanded clone.

j_call clone_size v_call d_call cdr3_aa cdr3_nt
TRBJ2-1 . TRBV7-8 TRBD2 CASSLRLAGRVGNEQFF TGTGCCAGCAGCCTTCGACTAGCGGGGAGGGTGGGGAATGAGCAGTTCTTC
TRBJ1-5 . TRBV19 TRBD1 CASSIGRTGGNQPQHF TGTGCCAGTAGTATAGGTCGAACAGGGGGAAATCAGCCCCAGCATTTT
TRBJ2-2 . TRBV28 TRBD1 CASSRPGTANTGELFF TGTGCCAGCAGCCGGCCCGGGACAGCGAACACCGGGGAGCTGTTTTTT
TRBJ2-7 . TRBV11-2 . CASSLTVSSYEQYF TGTGCCAGCAGCTTGACAGTGAGCTCCTACGAGCAGTACTTC
TRBJ1-3 . TRBV5-6 TRBD1 CASSFLQGAVSGNTIYF TGTGCCAGCAGCTTTTTACAGGGGGCTGTATCTGGAAACACCATATATTTT
TRBJ1-5 . TRBV19 . CASSIGQVFAQPQHF TGTGCCAGTAGTATAGGACAGGTTTTTGCTCAGCCCCAGCATTTT
TRBJ2-2 . TRBV5-1 TRBD2 CASSLSSGSSGTGELFF TGCGCCAGCAGCTTGAGTAGCGGGAGTTCGGGGACCGGGGAGCTGTTTTTT
TRBJ1-2 . TRBV4-1 TRBD1 CASSQVTGEGYGYTF TGCGCCAGCAGCCAAGTAACAGGGGAAGGCTATGGCTACACCTTC
TRBJ1-5 . TRBV2 . CASSYEGGSNQPQHF TGTGCCAGCAGCTATGAAGGAGGTAGCAATCAGCCCCAGCATTTT
TRBJ2-5 . TRBV4-2 . CASSLSQGTQYF TGTGCCAGCAGCCTTTCTCAGGGGACCCAGTACTTC
TRBJ2-4 . TRBV30 . CAWGPGQAAKNIQYF TGTGCCTGGGGTCCCGGGCAGGCGGCCAAAAACATTCAGTACTTC
TRBJ2-1 . TRBV29-1 . CSVELALYNEQFF TGCAGCGTTGAACTAGCCCTTTACAATGAGCAGTTCTTC
TRBJ2-7 . TRBV19 . CASSPWGSGSYEQYF TGTGCCAGTAGTCCCTGGGGTAGCGGCTCCTACGAGCAGTACTTC
TRBJ2-1 . TRBV19 TRBD2 CASSIPYGRALHEQFF TGTGCCAGTAGTATCCCCTACGGGAGGGCCCTCCATGAGCAGTTCTTC
TRBJ1-2 . TRBV5-1 . CASSSDRPNYGYTF TGCGCCAGCAGCAGCGACAGACCTAACTATGGCTACACCTTC
TRBJ2-3 . TRBV19 . CASSIGGISTDTQYF TGTGCCAGTAGTATAGGGGGGATTAGCACAGATACGCAGTATTTT
TRBJ2-2 . TRBV6-1 . CASSENRGHGELFF TGTGCCAGCAGTGAAAATCGGGGTCACGGGGAGCTGTTTTTT
TRBJ1-2 few TRBV5-1 . CASSLGGQEGGYTF TGCGCCAGCAGCTTGGGAGGGCAGGAAGGTGGCTACACCTTC
TRBJ1-3 . TRBV4-1 . CASSQVPTDSGNTIYF TGCGCCAGCAGCCAAGTCCCCACGGACTCTGGAAACACCATATATTTT
TRBJ2-5 . TRBV6-5 . CASSWGTVETQYF TGTGCCAGCAGTTGGGGGACGGTAGAGACCCAGTACTTC
TRBJ1-5 . TRBV5-6 . CASSKVGVWSNQPQHF TGTGCCAGCAGCAAAGTGGGGGTATGGAGCAATCAGCCCCAGCATTTT